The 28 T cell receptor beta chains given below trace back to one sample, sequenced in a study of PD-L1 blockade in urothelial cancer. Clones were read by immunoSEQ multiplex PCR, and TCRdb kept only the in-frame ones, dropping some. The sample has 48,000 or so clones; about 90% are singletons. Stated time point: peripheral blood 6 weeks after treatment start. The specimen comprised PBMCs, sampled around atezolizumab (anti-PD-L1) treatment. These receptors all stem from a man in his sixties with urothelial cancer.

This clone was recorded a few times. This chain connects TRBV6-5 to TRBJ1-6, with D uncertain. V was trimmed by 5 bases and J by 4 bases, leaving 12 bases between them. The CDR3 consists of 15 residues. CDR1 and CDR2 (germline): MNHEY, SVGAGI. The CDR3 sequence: CASSPSREYNSPLHF. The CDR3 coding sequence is TGTGCCAGCAGTCCGAGTCGGGAGTATAATTCACCCCTCCACTTT.

The CDR3 loop reads CAWSPGQGEASPLHF. The CDR3, as DNA: TGTGCCTGGAGTCCCGGACAGGGAGAGGCATCACCCCTCCACTTT. The chain recombines TRBV30 with TRBJ1-6; TRBD1 aligns across 8 bases. In germline, CDR1 is GTSNPN, CDR2 SVGIG (reference sequence). CDR3 length: 15 amino acids. V was clipped by 2 bases and J by 10 bases; unmatched bases: 10.

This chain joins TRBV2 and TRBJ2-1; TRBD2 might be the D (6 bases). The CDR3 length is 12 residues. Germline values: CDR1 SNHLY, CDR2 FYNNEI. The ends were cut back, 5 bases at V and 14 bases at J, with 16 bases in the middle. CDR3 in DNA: TGTGCCAGCAGTCCAGGGAGGAGGGCGGAGTTCTTC. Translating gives CASSPGRRAEFF.

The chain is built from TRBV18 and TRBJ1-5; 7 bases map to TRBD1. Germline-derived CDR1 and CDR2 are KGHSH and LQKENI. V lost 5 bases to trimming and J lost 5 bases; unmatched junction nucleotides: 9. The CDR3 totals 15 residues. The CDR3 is CASSESGTADQPQHF. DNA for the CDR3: TGTGCCAGCTCAGAATCCGGGACAGCGGATCAGCCCCAGCATTTT.

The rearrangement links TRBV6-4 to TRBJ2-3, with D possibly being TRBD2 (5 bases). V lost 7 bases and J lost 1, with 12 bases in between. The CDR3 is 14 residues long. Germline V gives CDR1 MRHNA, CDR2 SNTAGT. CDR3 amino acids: CASNREAGTDTQYF. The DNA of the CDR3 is TGTGCCAGCAATCGGGAAGCTGGCACAGATACGCAGTATTTT.

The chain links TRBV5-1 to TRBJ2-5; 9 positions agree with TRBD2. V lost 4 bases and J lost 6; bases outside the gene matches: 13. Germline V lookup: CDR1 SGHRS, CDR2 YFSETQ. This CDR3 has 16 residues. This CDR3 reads CASSREVGGGEKTQYF. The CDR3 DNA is TGCGCCAGCAGCCGGGAGGTTGGCGGGGGGGAGAAGACCCAGTACTTC. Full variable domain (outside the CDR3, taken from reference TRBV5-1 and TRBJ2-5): KAGVTQTPRYLIKTRGQQVTLSCSPISGHRSVSWYQQTPGQGLQFLFEYFSETQRNKGNFPGRFSGRQFSNSRSEMNVSTLELGDSALYLCASSREVGGGEKTQYFGPGTRLLVL.

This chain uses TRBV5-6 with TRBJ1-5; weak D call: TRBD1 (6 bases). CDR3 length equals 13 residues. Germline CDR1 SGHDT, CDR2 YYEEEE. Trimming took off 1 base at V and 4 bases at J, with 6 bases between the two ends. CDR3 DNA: TGTGCCAGCAGCTTGACAGGGAATCAGCCCCAGCATTTT. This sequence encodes CASSLTGNQPQHF.

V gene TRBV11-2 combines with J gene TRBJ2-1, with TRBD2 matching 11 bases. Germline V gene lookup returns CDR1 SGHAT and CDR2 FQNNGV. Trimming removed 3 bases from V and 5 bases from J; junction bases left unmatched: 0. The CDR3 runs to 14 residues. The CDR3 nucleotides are TGTGCCAGCAGCTTGACTAGCGGGAACAATGAGCAGTTCTTC. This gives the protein CASSLTSGNNEQFF.

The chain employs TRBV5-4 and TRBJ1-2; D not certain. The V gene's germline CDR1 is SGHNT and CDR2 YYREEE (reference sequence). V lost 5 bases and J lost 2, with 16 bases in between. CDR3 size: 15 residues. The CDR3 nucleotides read TGTGCCAGCAGAGTGGAGGGTTTTTCAAACTATGGCTACACCTTC. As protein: CASRVEGFSNYGYTF. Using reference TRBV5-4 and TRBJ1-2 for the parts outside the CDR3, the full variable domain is ETGVTQSPTHLIKTRGQQVTLRCSSQSGHNTVSWYQQALGQGPQFIFQYYREEENGRGNFPPRFSGLQFPNYSSELNVNALELDDSALYLCASRVEGFSNYGYTFGSGTRLTVV.

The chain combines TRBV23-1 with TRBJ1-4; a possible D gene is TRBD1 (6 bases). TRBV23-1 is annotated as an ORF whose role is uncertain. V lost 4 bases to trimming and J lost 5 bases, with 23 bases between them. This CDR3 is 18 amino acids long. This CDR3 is CASSLTGGAAGQNEKLFF. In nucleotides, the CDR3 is TGCGCCAGCAGTCTCACGGGGGGCGCGGCAGGGCAGAATGAAAAACTGTTTTTT.

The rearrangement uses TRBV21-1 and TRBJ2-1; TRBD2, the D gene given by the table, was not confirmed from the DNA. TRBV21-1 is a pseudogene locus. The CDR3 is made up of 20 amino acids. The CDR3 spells CASSTPGQLSGGRSYNEQFF. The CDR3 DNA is TGTGCCAGCAGCACCCCGGGACAGCTTAGCGGGGGAAGGTCCTACAATGAGCAGTTCTTC.

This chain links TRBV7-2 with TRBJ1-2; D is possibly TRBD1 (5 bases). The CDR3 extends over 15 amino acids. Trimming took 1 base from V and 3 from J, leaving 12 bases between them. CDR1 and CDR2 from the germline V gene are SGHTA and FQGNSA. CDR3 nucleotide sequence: TGTGCCAGCAGCTTAGGTCAGGGTGGGGACTATGGCTACACCTTC. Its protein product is CASSLGQGGDYGYTF.

In nucleotides, the CDR3 is TGTGCCAGCAGCCGGGCGCGGGGGAGCTACAATGAGCAGTTCTTC. It is translated as CASSRARGSYNEQFF. The J gene is TRBJ2-1, the V gene TRBV5-4, with 7 bases aligning to TRBD2. Unmatched junction bases numbered 7, after V lost 4 bases and J lost 3 bases. Germline CDR1 and CDR2: SGHNT and YYREEE (reference sequence). This CDR3 comprises 15 residues.

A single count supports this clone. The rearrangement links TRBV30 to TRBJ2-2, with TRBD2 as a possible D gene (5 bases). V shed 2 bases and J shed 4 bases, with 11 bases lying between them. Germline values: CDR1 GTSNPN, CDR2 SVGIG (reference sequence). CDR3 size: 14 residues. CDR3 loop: CAWSRLGITGELFF. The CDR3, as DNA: TGTGCCTGGAGTCGGCTCGGGATCACCGGGGAGCTGTTTTTT.

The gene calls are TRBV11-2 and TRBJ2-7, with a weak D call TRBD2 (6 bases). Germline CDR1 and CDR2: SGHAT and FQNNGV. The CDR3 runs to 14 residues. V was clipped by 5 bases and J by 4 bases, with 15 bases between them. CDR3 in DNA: TGTGCCAGCAGCCCGGAGGGCTTCCTTTACGAGCAGTACTTC. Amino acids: CASSPEGFLYEQYF.

CDR3 nucleotides: TGTGCCAGCAGGGCGGGACAGGGCTACGAGCAGTACTTC. This translates into CASRAGQGYEQYF. This chain links TRBV2 with TRBJ2-7, with 9 bases aligning to TRBD1. Germline V gives CDR1 SNHLY, CDR2 FYNNEI. Trimming removed 6 bases from V and 3 bases from J; junction bases left unmatched: 3. The CDR3 runs 13 residues.

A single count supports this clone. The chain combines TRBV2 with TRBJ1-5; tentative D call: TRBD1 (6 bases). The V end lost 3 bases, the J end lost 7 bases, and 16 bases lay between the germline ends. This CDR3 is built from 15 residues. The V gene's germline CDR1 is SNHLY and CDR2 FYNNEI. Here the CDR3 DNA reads TGTGCCAGCAGTGACTCCCGGGCAGGGGTGCAGCCCCAGCATTTT. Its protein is CASSDSRAGVQPQHF.

CDR3 nucleotides: TGCGCCAGCAGCTCGGACGGAGGACAGGGCTACACCTTC. It specifies CASSSDGGQGYTF. This rearrangement joins TRBV5-1 to TRBJ1-2; TRBD1 might be the D (6 bases). This CDR3 spans 13 amino acids. V was trimmed by 3 bases and J by 8 bases, leaving 14 bases between them. From germline, CDR1 is SGHRS and CDR2 YFSETQ. Drawing the rest from reference TRBV5-1 and TRBJ1-2, the complete variable domain is KAGVTQTPRYLIKTRGQQVTLSCSPISGHRSVSWYQQTPGQGLQFLFEYFSETQRNKGNFPGRFSGRQFSNSRSEMNVSTLELGDSALYLCASSSDGGQGYTFGSGTRLTVV.

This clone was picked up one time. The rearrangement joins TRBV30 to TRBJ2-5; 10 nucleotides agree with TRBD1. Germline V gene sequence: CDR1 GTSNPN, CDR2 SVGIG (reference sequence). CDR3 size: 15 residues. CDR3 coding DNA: TGTGCAATCACCCGGGACAGGGGACCCCAAGAGACCCAGTACTTC. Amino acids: CAITRDRGPQETQYF. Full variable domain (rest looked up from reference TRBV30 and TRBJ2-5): SQTIHQWPATLVQPVGSPLSLECTVEGTSNPNLYWYRQAAGRGLQLLFYSVGIGQISSEVPQNLSASRPQDRQFILSSKKLLLSDSGFYLCAITRDRGPQETQYFGPGTRLLVL.

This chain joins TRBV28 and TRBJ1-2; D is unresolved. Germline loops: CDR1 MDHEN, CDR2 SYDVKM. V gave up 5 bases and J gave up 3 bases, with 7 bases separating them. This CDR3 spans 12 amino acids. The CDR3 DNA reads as TGTGCCAGCAGTGGGAGTTACTATGGCTACACCTTC. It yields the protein CASSGSYYGYTF.

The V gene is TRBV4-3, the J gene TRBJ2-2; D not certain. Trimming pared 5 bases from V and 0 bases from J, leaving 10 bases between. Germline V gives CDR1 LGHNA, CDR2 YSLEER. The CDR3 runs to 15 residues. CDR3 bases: TGCGCCAGCAGCGCGATGAGCGCGAACACCGGGGAGCTGTTTTTT. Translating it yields CASSAMSANTGELFF.

CDR3 in DNA: TGTGCCAGCAGTTACCGGGTGTGGGATCAGCCCCAGCATTTT. This encodes CASSYRVWDQPQHF. The chain couples TRBV6-6 to TRBJ1-5, with D hard to call. V dropped 2 bases and J dropped 5 bases, with 10 bases sitting between them. This CDR3 region has 14 residues. Germline CDR1 and CDR2: MNHNY and SVGAGI (reference sequence).

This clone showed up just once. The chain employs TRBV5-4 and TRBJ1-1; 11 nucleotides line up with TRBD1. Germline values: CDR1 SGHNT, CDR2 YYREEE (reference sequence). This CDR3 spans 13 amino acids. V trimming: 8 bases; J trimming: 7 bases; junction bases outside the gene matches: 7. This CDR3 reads CASVRDRGSEAFF. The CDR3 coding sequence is TGTGCCAGTGTTCGGGACAGGGGGAGTGAAGCTTTCTTT.

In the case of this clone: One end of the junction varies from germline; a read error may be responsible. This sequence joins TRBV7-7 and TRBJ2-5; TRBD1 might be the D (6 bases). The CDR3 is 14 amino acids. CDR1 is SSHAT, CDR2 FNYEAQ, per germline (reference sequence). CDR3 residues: CASSLGAGAETQYF. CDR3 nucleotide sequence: TGTGCTAGCAGCTTAGGAGCAGGGGCAGAGACCCAGTACTTC.

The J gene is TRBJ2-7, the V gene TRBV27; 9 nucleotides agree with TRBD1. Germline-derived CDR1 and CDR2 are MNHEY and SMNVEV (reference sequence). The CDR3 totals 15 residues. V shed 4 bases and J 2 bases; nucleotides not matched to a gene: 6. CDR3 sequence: CASSSGTGKTYEQYF. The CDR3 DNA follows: TGTGCCAGCAGTTCAGGGACAGGGAAGACCTACGAGCAGTACTTC.

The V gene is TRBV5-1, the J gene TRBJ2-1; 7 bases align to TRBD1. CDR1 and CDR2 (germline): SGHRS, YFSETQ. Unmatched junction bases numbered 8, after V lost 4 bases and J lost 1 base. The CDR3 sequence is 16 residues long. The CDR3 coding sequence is TGCGCCAGCAGCGGACGACAGGGAAGGTCCTACAATGAGCAGTTCTTC. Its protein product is CASSGRQGRSYNEQFF.

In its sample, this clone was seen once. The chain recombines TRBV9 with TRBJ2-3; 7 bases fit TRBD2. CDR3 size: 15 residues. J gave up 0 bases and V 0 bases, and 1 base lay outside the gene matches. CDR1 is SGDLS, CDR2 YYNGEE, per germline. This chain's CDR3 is CASSVGGGSTDTQYF. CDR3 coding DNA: TGTGCCAGCAGCGTAGGCGGGGGAAGCACAGATACGCAGTATTTT.

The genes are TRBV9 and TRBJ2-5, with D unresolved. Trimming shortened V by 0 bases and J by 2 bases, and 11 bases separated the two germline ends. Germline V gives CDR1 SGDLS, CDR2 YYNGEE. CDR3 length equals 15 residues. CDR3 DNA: TGTGCCAGCAGCGTAGGAGCTAGTTCACAAGAGACCCAGTACTTC. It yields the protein CASSVGASSQETQYF. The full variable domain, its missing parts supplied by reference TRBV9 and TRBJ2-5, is DSGVTQTPKHLITATGQRVTLRCSPRSGDLSVYWYQQSLDQGLQFLIQYYNGEERAKGNILERFSAQQFPDLHSELNLSSLELGDSALYFCASSVGASSQETQYFGPGTRLLVL.